The 14 T cell receptor beta chains below all came from one sample that was sequenced in a study of cytomegalovirus exposure and HLA in healthy donors (dated by TCRdb to the late 2010s). The library was obtained by the immunoSEQ multiplex PCR assay. The multiplex PCR relied on a mix of 60 forward primers for TCR Vbeta segments and 13 reverse primers for TCR Jbeta segments. This immuneACCESS table, as held by TCRdb, lists in-frame sequences with V and J called but not all clones. Of the missing ones, under half trace to an unresolved V gene in checked studies; the others have no known cause. For this sample the table gives around 61,000 clones, of which around 92% were detected only once. Jointly, the top ten make up more than 1.3% of the sample. Sample: PBMCs. These TCRs come from a young man in good health and CMV-seropositive.

The CDR3 region is CASSPPPQGGGEKLFF. CDR3 sequence (DNA): TGTGCCAGCTCACCGCCCCCCCAGGGAGGGGGGGAAAAACTGTTTTTT. The V gene is TRBV18, the J gene TRBJ1-4; maybe TRBD1 (6 bases). The germline CDR1 and CDR2 sequences are KGHSH and LQKENI. Between the trimmed V and J ends, which lost 3 bases and 8 bases, there was a span of 19 bases. The CDR3 extends over 16 amino acids.

The chain has TRBV29-1 and TRBJ2-1, with D perhaps matching TRBD2 (6 bases). Trimming stripped 6 bases from V and 0 bases from J, with 12 bases between. This CDR3 comprises 14 residues. The germline gives CDR1 SQVTM, CDR2 ANQGSEA. The CDR3 loop is CSVVLGGSYNEQFF. The CDR3 nucleotides read TGCAGCGTCGTGTTGGGGGGCTCCTACAATGAGCAGTTCTTC.

The chain joins TRBV6-5 to TRBJ1-4; 7 bases align to TRBD1. Germline loops: CDR1 MNHEY, CDR2 SVGAGI. This CDR3 comprises 16 residues. The ends lost 3 bases at V and 3 bases at J; junction bases unmatched: 7. This CDR3 is CASSYYQGVPNEKLFF. The DNA for the CDR3 is TGTGCCAGCAGTTATTACCAGGGGGTTCCTAATGAAAAACTGTTTTTT.

The chain joins TRBV9 to TRBJ2-7, with 10 positions matching TRBD1. CDR3 length: 16 amino acids. The V gene's germline CDR1 is SGDLS and CDR2 YYNGEE. Trimming cost V 2 bases and J 3 bases; bases outside gene matches: 8. CDR3 bases: TGTGCCAGCAGCGTGAGGGCCGGGACAGGGGACTACGAGCAGTACTTC. This codes for CASSVRAGTGDYEQYF.

This chain joins TRBV27 and TRBJ1-2, with 10 bases fitting TRBD1. Germline V gene lookup returns CDR1 MNHEY and CDR2 SMNVEV (reference sequence). With 5 bases clipped from V and 2 bases from J, the junction kept 11 bases outside the gene matches. The CDR3 covers 17 residues. The CDR3 DNA is TGTGCCAGCAGTCTCGCCGGGACAGGGGTCATGAACTATGGCTACACCTTC. Translating it yields CASSLAGTGVMNYGYTF.

The chain carries TRBV7-2 and TRBJ2-5, with unresolved D. This CDR3 contains 12 residues. With 0 bases removed from V and 4 bases from J, the gap between germline ends came to 3 bases. Germline V CDR1 and CDR2: SGHTA, FQGNSA. Here the CDR3 reads CASSLARETQYF. The CDR3 nucleotides are TGTGCCAGCAGCTTAGCGCGAGAGACCCAGTACTTC.

This clone has just one count. The chain links TRBV5-1 to TRBJ2-3, with 9 nucleotides matching TRBD2. The germline CDR1 and CDR2 sequences are SGHRS and YFSETQ. The CDR3 spans 17 residues. After removal of 4 bases from V and 0 bases from J, the junction contained 9 bases not matched to a gene. CDR3 sequence reads: CASSLRLAEVSTDTQYF. The CDR3 DNA sequence: TGCGCCAGCAGCCTCAGACTAGCGGAGGTTAGCACAGATACGCAGTATTTT. Drawing the rest from reference TRBV5-1 and TRBJ2-3, the complete variable domain is KAGVTQTPRYLIKTRGQQVTLSCSPISGHRSVSWYQQTPGQGLQFLFEYFSETQRNKGNFPGRFSGRQFSNSRSEMNVSTLELGDSALYLCASSLRLAEVSTDTQYFGPGTRLTVL.

This chain links TRBV9 with TRBJ2-5, with TRBD2 identical over 11 bases. The CDR3 spans 16 residues. Germline trimming cut 4 bases from V and 1 base from J; bases unmatched to any gene: 6. Germline-derived CDR1 and CDR2 are SGDLS and YYNGEE. The CDR3 sequence is CASSPRLAGFQETQYF. In DNA, the CDR3 is TGTGCCAGCAGCCCAAGACTAGCGGGGTTCCAAGAGACCCAGTACTTC. Full variable domain (rest looked up from reference TRBV9 and TRBJ2-5): DSGVTQTPKHLITATGQRVTLRCSPRSGDLSVYWYQQSLDQGLQFLIQYYNGEERAKGNILERFSAQQFPDLHSELNLSSLELGDSALYFCASSPRLAGFQETQYFGPGTRLLVL.

The chain recombines TRBV12-5 with TRBJ2-3; no clear D. CDR1 and CDR2 (germline): LGHNT, FRNRAP. Trimming stripped 5 bases from V and 3 bases from J, with 3 bases between. The CDR3 is 11 residues long. The CDR3, as DNA: TGTGCTAGTGGTATAACAGATACGCAGTATTTT. Translating it yields CASGITDTQYF.

The chain uses TRBV6-1 and TRBJ1-4; D gene uncertain. CDR1 is MNHNS, CDR2 SASEGT, per germline. CDR3 length: 15 amino acids. Trimming cost V 1 base and J 7 bases, with 13 bases left between them. The CDR3 DNA follows: TGTGCCAGCAGTGAAGGGGTGATGGAGGCTGAAAAACTGTTTTTT. Its protein is CASSEGVMEAEKLFF.

The chain carries TRBV7-9 and TRBJ2-5, with unresolved D. CDR3 length equals 12 residues. Germline CDR1 reads SEHNR; CDR2 reads FQNEAQ (reference sequence). The ends were cut back, 2 bases at V and 5 bases at J, with 6 bases in the middle. The chain's CDR3 is CASSLTQETQYF. The CDR3 DNA is TGTGCCAGCAGCTTAACCCAGGAGACCCAGTACTTC.

The chain couples TRBV6-1 to TRBJ2-7, with 8 bases identical to TRBD2. The trim removed 7 bases at V and 3 bases at J, leaving 5 bases unmatched. The germline V gene encodes CDR1 MNHNS and CDR2 SASEGT. The CDR3 totals 13 residues. CDR3 region: CASTKRESYEQYF. The CDR3 nucleotides are TGTGCCAGCACCAAGCGGGAGAGCTACGAGCAGTACTTC.

The chain combines TRBV19 with TRBJ2-5; 7 bases are a match to TRBD2. The CDR3 consists of 14 residues. V shed 7 bases and J 5 bases; nucleotides not matched to a gene: 10. CDR1 LNHDA and CDR2 SQIVND come from the germline V gene (reference sequence). CDR3 DNA: TGTGCCAGTAATTCCGGGACTATATTTGAGACCCAGTACTTC. Its translation is CASNSGTIFETQYF.

The V gene is TRBV7-9, the J gene TRBJ2-3, with TRBD2 matching over 8 bases. Germline values: CDR1 SEHNR, CDR2 FQNEAQ (reference sequence). The V segment lost 5 bases and the J segment 3 bases; nucleotides outside the gene matches: 10. The CDR3 is 16 residues long. CDR3 region: CASSRPGGVGTDTQYF. In nucleotides, the CDR3 is TGTGCCAGCAGCCGTCCCGGGGGGGTCGGAACAGATACGCAGTATTTT.